These T cell receptor beta chains were read from a single sample in a study of T cells after yellow fever vaccination. TCRdb re-derived calls from the 5' RACE reads in MiXCR, one entry per CDR3 protein. The data show about 130,000 distinct CDR3 sequences, with approximately 8.4% seen just once and 30% to 40% held by the top ten. The input for sequencing was CD8+ T cells sorted from PBMCs, taken on the day of the yellow fever booster vaccination. Receptor source: a man between 18 and 35 years old who received the YFV17D yellow fever vaccine. Both conserved end residues are part of each CDR3. D genes are given only for firm matches. Size values are once, few and many counts, or a class for expanded clones, and some rows have none.

few,TRBV3-1,TRBJ2-5,-,CASSQEAGGQDQETQYF,TGTGCCAGCAGCCAAGAAGCGGGCGGCCAAGACCAAGAGACCCAGTACTTC
-,TRBV7-3,TRBJ2-3,TRBD2,CASSRLAGGRDTQYF,TGTGCCAGCAGCCGTTTAGCGGGGGGGCGGGATACGCAGTATTTT
-,TRBV7-9,TRBJ2-2,-,CASSSYNTGELFF,TGTGCCAGCAGCTCCTATAACACCGGGGAGCTGTTTTTT
-,TRBV7-2,TRBJ2-7,TRBD2,CASSLASGFISYEQYF,TGTGCCAGCAGCTTGGCTAGCGGGTTTATCTCCTACGAGCAGTACTTC
-,TRBV28,TRBJ2-2,-,CASSRPGQTTGELFF,TGTGCCAGCAGTCGCCCGGGGCAGACCACCGGGGAGCTGTTTTTT
many,TRBV4-2,TRBJ1-5,-,CASSQAPQQPQHF,TGTGCCAGCAGCCAGGCTCCTCAGCAGCCCCAGCATTTT
many,TRBV6-5,TRBJ1-5,-,CASRPGPGQPHQPQHF,TGTGCCAGCAGACCTGGCCCGGGGCAGCCCCATCAGCCCCAGCATTTT
many,TRBV6-6,TRBJ2-2,TRBD1,CASTPEGAAGELFF,TGTGCCAGCACTCCAGAGGGGGCGGCCGGGGAGCTGTTTTTT
many,TRBV7-9,TRBJ1-2,TRBD1,CASTTPTGPYGYTF,TGTGCCAGCACCACCCCGACAGGGCCCTATGGCTACACCTTC
-,TRBV6-5,TRBJ1-2,TRBD1,CASSRQTGEGYTF,TGTGCCAGCAGTCGCCAGACAGGGGAAGGCTACACCTTC
few,TRBV6-5,TRBJ2-5,TRBD2,CASRAGGGETQYF,TGTGCCAGCAGAGCGGGGGGTGGGGAGACCCAGTACTTC
few,TRBV12-3/TRBV12-4,TRBJ2-7,TRBD1,CASSMPDRGHEQYF,TGTGCCAGCAGTATGCCGGACAGGGGCCACGAGCAGTACTTC
many,TRBV4-1,TRBJ1-5,-,CASSQDPGVQPQHF,TGCGCCAGCAGCCAAGATCCAGGGGTGCAGCCCCAGCATTTT
-,TRBV9,TRBJ2-5,-,CASSVVTAYQETQYF,TGTGCCAGCAGCGTGGTAACGGCGTACCAAGAGACCCAGTACTTC
-,TRBV7-2,TRBJ2-1,-,CASSLQGRITPYNEQFF,TGTGCCAGCAGCCTACAGGGCCGGATAACTCCGTACAATGAGCAGTTCTTC
-,TRBV5-1,TRBJ2-1,-,CASSLATVQFF,TGCGCCAGCAGCTTGGCGACTGTTCAGTTCTTC
many,TRBV10-2,TRBJ2-7,TRBD2,CASQTSGSYEQYF,TGCGCCAGTCAGACTAGCGGCTCCTACGAGCAGTACTTC
-,TRBV4-2,TRBJ2-2,-,CASSPESGELFF,TGTGCCAGCAGCCCAGAGTCCGGGGAGCTGTTTTTT
few,TRBV18,TRBJ2-1,-,CASSPRGDRIALSDEQFF,TGTGCCAGCTCACCCCGAGGGGATAGGATTGCCCTCTCTGATGAGCAGTTCTTC
few,TRBV7-2,TRBJ1-1,TRBD1,CASSSTGGGTEAFF,TGTGCCAGCAGTTCCACAGGGGGCGGAACTGAAGCTTTCTTT
many,TRBV12-3/TRBV12-4,TRBJ2-1,-,CASSLNEQFF,TGTGCCAGCAGCTTAAATGAGCAGTTCTTC
-,TRBV20-1,TRBJ2-3,TRBD1,CSASEGTGLSDTQYF,TGCAGTGCTAGTGAGGGGACAGGGTTGTCAGATACGCAGTATTTT
few,TRBV6-6,TRBJ2-1,-,CASSYSRGGNEQFF,TGTGCCAGCAGTTACTCGAGGGGGGGGAATGAGCAGTTCTTC
-,TRBV5-1,TRBJ2-5,-,CASSSDRAGETQYF,TGCGCCAGCAGTTCGGACCGGGCGGGGGAGACCCAGTACTTC
-,TRBV3-1,TRBJ2-3,TRBD2,CASSQWLAGGRSTDTQYF,TGTGCCAGCAGCCAGTGGTTAGCGGGGGGCCGAAGCACAGATACGCAGTATTTT
-,TRBV7-3,TRBJ2-2,TRBD1,CASSPTGGTTGELFF,TGTGCCAGCAGCCCGACAGGGGGAACAACCGGGGAGCTGTTTTTT
few,TRBV12-3/TRBV12-4,TRBJ1-1,TRBD1,CASSAGTGANTEAFF,TGTGCCAGCAGTGCCGGGACAGGGGCTAACACTGAAGCTTTCTTT
many,TRBV7-2,TRBJ2-3,TRBD2,CASSGLASTDTQYF,TGTGCCAGCAGCGGACTAGCGAGCACAGATACGCAGTATTTT
many,TRBV18,TRBJ2-7,-,CASSPSTFYEQYF,TGTGCCAGCTCACCGAGCACATTCTACGAGCAGTACTTC
-,TRBV9,TRBJ2-1,TRBD1,CASSPGGDSSYNEQFF,TGTGCCAGCAGCCCAGGTGGGGACAGCTCCTACAATGAGCAGTTCTTC
-,TRBV4-1,TRBJ2-3,-,CASSQRGFTDTQYF,TGCGCCAGCAGCCAACGGGGGTTTACAGATACGCAGTATTTT
few,TRBV7-9,TRBJ2-1,TRBD2,CASSFSGGLNNEQFF,TGTGCCAGCAGCTTTAGCGGGGGCCTTAACAATGAGCAGTTCTTC
few,TRBV6-6,TRBJ2-2,-,CASDSHANTGELFF,TGTGCCAGCGACAGCCACGCGAACACCGGGGAGCTGTTTTTT
many,TRBV9,TRBJ2-7,-,CASSPGQGTYEQYF,TGCGCCAGCAGCCCTGGGCAGGGAACTTACGAGCAGTACTTC
few,TRBV7-6,TRBJ1-1,-,CASSSQGTEAFF,TGTGCCAGCAGCTCCCAGGGCACTGAAGCTTTCTTT
-,TRBV7-3,TRBJ2-6,-,CASSFTGANVLTF,TGTGCCAGCAGCTTTACTGGGGCCAACGTCCTGACTTTC
-,TRBV10-3,TRBJ2-1,TRBD2,CAISEPGGERGFNEQFF,TGTGCCATCAGTGAGCCGGGGGGGGAGCGGGGATTCAATGAGCAGTTCTTC
few,TRBV19,TRBJ2-1,-,CASTLFPGGANEQFF,TGTGCCAGCACCCTCTTTCCGGGGGGCGCAAATGAGCAGTTCTTC
-,TRBV29-1,TRBJ2-7,TRBD1,CSGGPGTAYEQYF,TGCAGCGGAGGCCCCGGGACAGCCTACGAGCAGTACTTC
few,TRBV9,TRBJ1-5,-,CASSVGGEVPQHF,TGTGCCAGCAGCGTGGGTGGAGAGGTCCCCCAGCATTTT
-,TRBV6-1,TRBJ1-2,TRBD1,CASSAEVATGQGGYTF,TGTGCCAGCAGTGCAGAAGTCGCGACAGGGCAGGGGGGCTACACCTTC
few,TRBV13,TRBJ2-2,-,CASDRQGNTGELFF,TGTGCCAGCGATCGGCAGGGGAACACCGGGGAGCTGTTTTTT